These 32 T cell receptor beta chains were all obtained from the same sample, sequenced in a study of blood T cell repertoires in COVID-19. This table comes from immunoSEQ multiplex PCR, and its TCRdb copy is limited to in-frame clones, with some not included. The table has roughly 83,000 clones, 86% seen once; the top ten hold 8%. The specimen was peripheral blood. These receptors were collected from a man aged 50 to 59 with active COVID-19.

The genes are TRBV19 and TRBJ1-6, with D perhaps matching TRBD1 (5 bases). The CDR3 contains 14 residues. Germline CDR1 is LNHDA and CDR2 is SQIVND (reference sequence). V was shortened by 6 bases and J by 10 bases, with 16 bases between the two germline ends. The CDR3 DNA reads as TGTGCCAGTAGGGGGGACTGGTATCGATCACCCCTCCACTTT. Amino acid sequence: CASRGDWYRSPLHF.

The V and J genes are TRBV29-1 and TRBJ2-6; unclear D gene. The CDR3 runs 13 residues. V lost 7 bases and J lost 2, with 9 bases in between. Germline V gene lookup returns CDR1 SQVTM and CDR2 ANQGSEA. CDR3 sequence reads: CSALQTGANVLTF. The CDR3 DNA is TGCAGCGCCTTACAGACTGGGGCCAACGTCCTGACTTTC.

The V gene is TRBV5-4, the J gene TRBJ1-4; the D is unclear. CDR3 size: 15 residues. Between the trimmed V and J ends, which lost 0 bases and 8 bases, there was a span of 14 bases. Germline V gene lookup returns CDR1 SGHNT and CDR2 YYREEE (reference sequence). For the CDR3, the DNA is TGTGCCAGCAGCTTGGATGCCAGTACGCACGAAAAACTGTTTTTT. The encoded protein is CASSLDASTHEKLFF.

Relative to its sample, this clone is medium-sized. The V call is TRBV30, the J call TRBJ2-3; tentatively, D is TRBD1 (6 bases). This CDR3 comprises 16 residues. The ends were cut back, 1 base at V and 0 bases at J, with 14 bases in the middle. The germline V gene encodes CDR1 GTSNPN and CDR2 SVGIG (reference sequence). Here the CDR3 reads CAWSEGTWASTDTQYF. CDR3 nucleotides: TGTGCCTGGAGTGAGGGGACATGGGCTAGCACAGATACGCAGTATTTT.

The chain carries TRBV10-3 and TRBJ2-3; 7 nucleotides align to TRBD1. The V gene end was trimmed by 10 bases and the J gene end by 3 bases; junction bases not matched to a gene: 4. The CDR3 contains 12 residues. CDR1 and CDR2 (germline): ENHRY, SYGVKD. As DNA, the CDR3 is TGTGCCACGACAGGGAATACAGATACGCAGTATTTT. Translation: CATTGNTDTQYF.

The chain combines TRBV6-2 or TRBV6-3 with TRBJ1-4, with 9 bases fitting TRBD1. The germline CDR1 and CDR2 sequences are MNHEY and SVGEGT. V lost 5 bases to trimming and J lost 8 bases; unmatched junction nucleotides: 6. CDR3 length: 14 amino acids. CDR3 DNA: TGTGCCAGCAGTCACAGGGGGCCTGACGAAAAACTGTTTTTT. This translates into CASSHRGPDEKLFF.

The chain employs TRBV5-4 and TRBJ2-1; 12 nucleotides agree with TRBD2. This CDR3 is 17 amino acids long. The V segment lost 4 bases and the J segment 9 bases; nucleotides outside the gene matches: 14. Germline assignment: CDR1 SGHNT and CDR2 YYREEE (reference sequence). CDR3 residues: CASSQGPLAGGVSEQFF. CDR3 nucleotides: TGTGCCAGCAGCCAGGGGCCCCTAGCGGGAGGGGTAAGTGAGCAGTTCTTC.

This sequence joins TRBV5-4 and TRBJ1-2, with TRBD1 identical over 9 bases. Losses at the gene ends were 0 bases for V and 8 bases for J; bases not matched to a gene: 14. The length of the CDR3 is 17 residues. Germline CDR1 reads SGHNT; CDR2 reads YYREEE (reference sequence). DNA of the CDR3: TGTGCCAGCAGCTTGGACAGGGGGCCCGCTGCCCCTAGGGGCTACACCTTC. Translation: CASSLDRGPAAPRGYTF.

J is TRBJ2-7 and V is TRBV6-1, with 10 bases aligning to TRBD1. V shed 2 bases, J shed 2 bases, and the junction held 6 bases outside the gene matches. Germline CDR1 and CDR2: MNHNS and SASEGT. The CDR3 is 16 residues long. CDR3 nucleotides: TGTGCCAGCAGTGAACGGGACAGGGGCCGTACCTACGAGCAGTACTTC. It codes for CASSERDRGRTYEQYF.

Details on this clone: The sample carries other DNA sequences with the same CDR3. This chain joins TRBV12-3 or TRBV12-4 and TRBJ2-3; D is undetermined. The CDR3 consists of 13 residues. Trimming removed 1 base at V and 5 bases at J, with 7 bases between. CDR3 amino acids: CASSLGLGDTQYF. For the CDR3, the DNA is TGTGCCAGCAGTTTAGGACTGGGAGATACGCAGTATTTT.

This chain joins TRBV7-3 and TRBJ2-3; 14 nucleotides align to TRBD2. V dropped 3 bases and J dropped 6; count of bases not matched to a gene: 5. Germline lookup yields CDR1 SGHTA and CDR2 FQGTGA. This CDR3 is 16 amino acids long. The CDR3 DNA reads TGTGCCAGCAGCTTCTTGGGACTAGCGGGAGAGGATACGCAGTATTTT. It codes for CASSFLGLAGEDTQYF. Looking up the rest from reference TRBV7-3 and TRBJ2-3 gives the full variable domain: GAGVSQTPSNKVTEKGKYVELRCDPISGHTALYWYRQSLGQGPEFLIYFQGTGAADDSGLPNDRFFAVRPEGSVSTLKIQRTERGDSAVYLCASSFLGLAGEDTQYFGPGTRLTVL.

Concerning this clone itself: The junction shows a germline mismatch at one end, possibly a read error. The rearrangement uses TRBV6-2 or TRBV6-3 and TRBJ2-7; D is perhaps TRBD1 (6 bases). The CDR3 spans 14 residues. Germline values: CDR1 MNHEY, CDR2 SVGEGT. CDR3 sequence: CASNYGYREYEQYF. The CDR3, as DNA: TGTGCCAGCAATTACGGTTACAGGGAATACGAGCAGTACTTC.

V gene TRBV6-5 combines with J gene TRBJ1-2; D might be TRBD1 (6 bases). V lost 8 bases and J 4 bases, leaving 20 bases between the germline ends. This CDR3 is 15 amino acids long. The V gene's germline CDR1 is MNHEY and CDR2 SVGAGI. The CDR3 nucleotides read TGTGCCAGCCAGCCGACAGGCCCGTCCCCCTATGGCTACACCTTC. Amino acid sequence: CASQPTGPSPYGYTF.

This sequence joins TRBV5-1 and TRBJ2-5; 8 bases align to TRBD1. Germline V gives CDR1 SGHRS, CDR2 YFSETQ. The CDR3 has 15 residues. Losses at the gene ends were 4 bases for V and 1 base for J; bases not matched to a gene: 6. This CDR3 is CASSLGQGTQETQYF. DNA of the CDR3: TGCGCCAGCAGCCTAGGACAGGGCACCCAAGAGACCCAGTACTTC.

The chain joins TRBV30 to TRBJ1-2, with 7 bases matching TRBD1. The V gene's germline CDR1 is GTSNPN and CDR2 SVGIG (reference sequence). With V trimmed by 5 bases and J by 5 bases, 14 bases remained unmatched. The CDR3 is made up of 15 amino acids. This chain's CDR3 is CAWQETRTGGYGYTF. The CDR3 DNA follows: TGTGCCTGGCAGGAAACCCGGACAGGCGGGTATGGCTACACCTTC.

The gene calls are TRBV28 and TRBJ1-5; the D gene is possibly TRBD1 (5 bases). Trimming removed 7 bases at V and 2 bases at J, with 15 bases between. Germline-derived CDR1 and CDR2 are MDHEN and SYDVKM. The CDR3 is 15 amino acids. In DNA, the CDR3 is TGTGCCAGCACCCATGGGGGAGGAGGCAATCAGCCCCAGCATTTT. Encoded protein: CASTHGGGGNQPQHF.

The gene calls are TRBV9 and TRBJ2-3; 10 positions agree with TRBD2. This CDR3 spans 18 amino acids. Per the germline V gene, CDR1 is SGDLS and CDR2 is YYNGEE. Trimming removed 4 bases from V and 0 bases from J; junction bases left unmatched: 11. CDR3 in amino acids: CASSLGAIAGGSTDTQYF. CDR3 nucleotide sequence: TGTGCCAGCAGCTTAGGGGCGATAGCGGGGGGCAGCACAGATACGCAGTATTTT.

The rearrangement joins TRBV9 to TRBJ2-3; a weak D match, TRBD1 (6 bases). The CDR3 consists of 16 residues. Germline values: CDR1 SGDLS, CDR2 YYNGEE. The V end was cut by 4 bases, the J end by 1 base, with 16 bases between. This CDR3 is CASSRQQGKGTDTQYF. The CDR3 coding sequence is TGTGCCAGCAGCCGTCAACAGGGTAAGGGCACAGATACGCAGTATTTT. The full variable domain, with the rest looked up from reference TRBV9 and TRBJ2-3, is DSGVTQTPKHLITATGQRVTLRCSPRSGDLSVYWYQQSLDQGLQFLIQYYNGEERAKGNILERFSAQQFPDLHSELNLSSLELGDSALYFCASSRQQGKGTDTQYFGPGTRLTVL.

The chain has TRBV4-3 and TRBJ2-1, with 8 bases fitting TRBD2. CDR3 size: 16 residues. Germline-derived CDR1 and CDR2 are LGHNA and YSLEER. V was pared by 4 bases and J by 4 bases, with 9 bases of the junction left unmatched. CDR3 DNA sequence: TGCGCCAGCAGCCCGCGCGGCGGGAGGCAATACAATGAGCAGTTCTTC. Residues: CASSPRGGRQYNEQFF.

The gene calls are TRBV18 and TRBJ2-2, with TRBD2 identical over 10 bases. The CDR3 is made up of 16 amino acids. Germline CDR1 KGHSH, CDR2 LQKENI. With V trimmed by 3 bases and J by 1 base, 2 bases remained unmatched. This chain's CDR3 is CASSPGLAMNTGELFF. The CDR3 nucleotides are TGTGCCAGCTCACCGGGACTAGCGATGAACACCGGGGAGCTGTTTTTT. The complete variable domain, with remaining parts taken from reference TRBV18 and TRBJ2-2, reads NAGVMQNPRHLVRRRGQEARLRCSPMKGHSHVYWYRQLPEEGLKFMVYLQKENIIDESGMPKERFSAEFPKEGPSILRIQQVVRGDSAAYFCASSPGLAMNTGELFFGEGSRLTVL.

The chain combines TRBV14 with TRBJ1-5, with TRBD1 matching over 7 bases. From germline, CDR1 is SGHDN and CDR2 FVKESK. The V gene end was trimmed by 1 base and the J gene end by 4 bases; junction bases not matched to a gene: 4. The CDR3 runs 15 residues. CDR3 nucleotides: TGTGCCAGCAGCCAAGGGGACAGATCAAATCAGCCCCAGCATTTT. Translating it yields CASSQGDRSNQPQHF.

The DNA of the CDR3 is TGTGCCAGCAGTTCTAGCGGGGGTACCTACGAGCAGTACTTC. Translation gives CASSSSGGTYEQYF. This chain links TRBV28 with TRBJ2-7; 10 nucleotides match TRBD2. With V trimmed by 4 bases and J by 2 bases, 2 bases remained unmatched. Germline V CDR1 and CDR2: MDHEN, SYDVKM. The CDR3 loop spans 14 amino acids.

The chain has TRBV5-6 and TRBJ2-7; 8 bases map to TRBD1. With V trimmed by 3 bases and J by 5 bases, 7 bases remained unmatched. This CDR3 spans 14 amino acids. Germline V lookup: CDR1 SGHDT, CDR2 YYEEEE. As DNA, the CDR3 is TGTGCCAGCAGCTGGCGTGACAGGGGCAACGAGCAGTACTTC. Its translation: CASSWRDRGNEQYF.

This clone was found once. The gene calls are TRBV4-3 and TRBJ1-1; D is uncertain. The CDR3 has 14 residues. V lost 1 base, J lost 5 bases, and 11 bases lay in between. The germline V gene has CDR1 LGHNA and CDR2 YSLEER. CDR3 loop: CASSQALGVTEAFF. CDR3 bases: TGCGCCAGCAGCCAAGCACTCGGGGTGACTGAAGCTTTCTTT.

V usage is TRBV4-2 and J usage is TRBJ2-2; 13 bases agree with TRBD2. CDR1 and CDR2 (germline): LGHNA, YNFKEQ. J gave up 7 bases and V 1 base, and 6 bases lay outside the gene matches. The CDR3 runs to 17 residues. CDR3 loop: CASSQVTSGGAGGELFF. Here the CDR3 DNA reads TGTGCCAGCAGCCAAGTCACTAGCGGGGGGGCCGGCGGGGAGCTGTTTTTT.

This clone was seen more than once but under ten times. This chain joins TRBV4-3 and TRBJ2-7; D is perhaps TRBD2 (6 bases). Between the trimmed V and J ends, which lost 0 bases and 0 bases, there was a span of 12 bases. Germline-derived CDR1 and CDR2 are LGHNA and YSLEER. The CDR3 is 16 residues long. CDR3 protein: CASSQDRAGLSYEQYF. The CDR3 DNA sequence: TGCGCCAGCAGCCAAGATAGAGCGGGCCTCTCCTACGAGCAGTACTTC.

V usage is TRBV5-1 and J usage is TRBJ2-5; D possibly corresponds to TRBD2 (5 bases). The CDR3 has 14 residues. The germline V and J ends were trimmed by 2 bases and 3 bases, with 11 bases remaining between them. In germline, CDR1 is SGHRS, CDR2 YFSETQ. In DNA form, the CDR3 reads TGCGCCAGCAGCTTCACTAGGGCAGAAGAGACCCAGTACTTC. Protein: CASSFTRAEETQYF. The whole variable domain, remainder taken from reference TRBV5-1 and TRBJ2-5, is KAGVTQTPRYLIKTRGQQVTLSCSPISGHRSVSWYQQTPGQGLQFLFEYFSETQRNKGNFPGRFSGRQFSNSRSEMNVSTLELGDSALYLCASSFTRAEETQYFGPGTRLLVL.

The gene calls are TRBV12-3 or TRBV12-4 and TRBJ1-1; 8 bases align to TRBD1. The CDR3 length is 13 residues. With V trimmed by 6 bases and J by 11 bases, 11 bases remained unmatched. CDR3 sequence reads: CASSLGQAKGAFF. The CDR3 nucleotides are TGTGCCAGCAGCCTGGGACAGGCGAAGGGGGCTTTCTTT.

CDR3 sequence (DNA): TGTGCCAGCCCGCCGCAGGGGGCGGTCACTGAAGCTTTCTTT. Its protein is CASPPQGAVTEAFF. This chain links TRBV6-5 with TRBJ1-1; 8 bases line up with TRBD1. V lost 8 bases and J lost 4; bases outside the gene matches: 9. This CDR3 spans 14 amino acids. Germline values: CDR1 MNHEY, CDR2 SVGAGI.

The chain has TRBV11-2 and TRBJ2-7, with a weak D call TRBD1 (5 bases). CDR1 and CDR2 (germline): SGHAT, FQNNGV. V lost 0 bases, J lost 5 bases, and 8 bases lay in between. This CDR3 is built from 13 residues. This CDR3 reads CASSLDRADEQYF. As DNA, the CDR3 is TGTGCCAGCAGCTTAGACAGGGCCGACGAGCAGTACTTC.

This clone was observed a few times. This rearrangement joins TRBV6-2 or TRBV6-3 to TRBJ1-2; no clear D. The V gene's germline CDR1 is MNHEY and CDR2 SVGEGT. The CDR3 runs to 16 residues. V was cut by 6 bases and J by 3 bases, with 20 bases left in between. The CDR3 coding sequence is TGTGCCAGCAGCCTCAACGAACTTCGGCGGGACTATGGCTACACCTTC. It codes for CASSLNELRRDYGYTF.

This clone came up many times. The chain's CDR3 is CASSETVVGANVLTF. The CDR3 bases are TGTGCCAGCAGCGAGACAGTCGTAGGGGCCAACGTCCTGACTTTC. The chain is built from TRBV6-2 or TRBV6-3 and TRBJ2-6; perhaps TRBD1 as D (5 bases). The CDR3 covers 15 residues. Between the trimmed V and J ends, which lost 6 bases and 4 bases, there was a span of 13 bases. Germline-derived CDR1 and CDR2 are MNHEY and SVGEGT.